Listed below are T cell receptor beta chains from one sample, sequenced in a study of blood T cell repertoires in COVID-19. Clones were read by immunoSEQ multiplex PCR, and TCRdb kept only the in-frame ones, dropping some. The sample has some 390,000 clones, approximately 86% seen once. Material: peripheral blood. The source is a human donor in a cohort sampled during active COVID-19. CDR3s include the opening cysteine and the closing phenylalanine or tryptophan. D genes are given only for firm matches. Size is omitted from some rows. Given values are once, few, many or a class for expanded clones.

CDR3aa: CASSLGQSYEQYF
CDR3nt: TGTGCCAGCAGTTTAGGACAGTCCTACGAGCAGTACTTC
d_gene: .
abundance: .
v_gene: TRBV28
j_gene: TRBJ2-7

CDR3aa: CASSPVPTVSGANVLTF
CDR3nt: TGTGCCAGCTCACCAGTTCCGACTGTCTCTGGGGCCAACGTCCTGACTTTC
d_gene: .
abundance: few
v_gene: TRBV18
j_gene: TRBJ2-6

CDR3aa: CASSPGGREPQHF
CDR3nt: TGTGCCAGCAGTCCAGGGGGCCGGGAGCCCCAGCATTTT
d_gene: TRBD1
abundance: few
v_gene: TRBV27
j_gene: TRBJ1-5

CDR3aa: CASSQTRNTGELFF
CDR3nt: TGTGCCAGCAGCCAAACTAGGAACACCGGGGAGCTGTTTTTT
d_gene: .
abundance: .
v_gene: TRBV2
j_gene: TRBJ2-2

CDR3aa: CASTLTGNTEAFF
CDR3nt: TGTGCCAGCACCTTGACAGGGAACACTGAAGCTTTCTTT
d_gene: .
abundance: .
v_gene: TRBV12-3/TRBV12-4
j_gene: TRBJ1-1

CDR3aa: CASSSLAGQQETQYF
CDR3nt: TGTGCCAGTAGCTCTCTAGCGGGACAACAAGAGACCCAGTACTTC
d_gene: TRBD2
abundance: .
v_gene: TRBV19
j_gene: TRBJ2-5

CDR3aa: CSVERGSSYEQYF
CDR3nt: TGCAGCGTTGAGAGGGGGTCGTCCTACGAGCAGTACTTC
d_gene: .
abundance: .
v_gene: TRBV29-1
j_gene: TRBJ2-7

CDR3aa: CASSAGLAGLVWTDTQYF
CDR3nt: TGCGCCAGCAGCGCGGGACTAGCGGGGCTTGTTTGGACAGATACGCAGTATTTT
d_gene: TRBD2
abundance: .
v_gene: TRBV5-1
j_gene: TRBJ2-3

CDR3aa: CASSPRDRGHPGYTF
CDR3nt: TGTGCCAGCAGCCCACGGGACAGGGGGCATCCTGGCTACACCTTC
d_gene: TRBD1
abundance: .
v_gene: TRBV9
j_gene: TRBJ1-2

CDR3aa: CASSFDRGPGETQYF
CDR3nt: TGTGCCAGCAGTTTCGACAGGGGGCCTGGAGAGACCCAGTACTTC
d_gene: TRBD1
abundance: .
v_gene: TRBV2
j_gene: TRBJ2-5

CDR3aa: CASRRPGEGAEAFF
CDR3nt: TGCGCCAGCAGGCGCCCGGGCGAAGGGGCTGAAGCTTTCTTT
d_gene: .
abundance: .
v_gene: TRBV4-1
j_gene: TRBJ1-1

CDR3aa: CASSLAGPSRPEAFF
CDR3nt: TGTGCCAGCAGTTTAGCAGGGCCCTCGAGGCCTGAGGCTTTCTTT
d_gene: .
abundance: .
v_gene: TRBV28
j_gene: TRBJ1-1

CDR3aa: CASSEAWNTEAFF
CDR3nt: TGTGCCAGCAGTGAAGCCTGGAACACTGAAGCTTTCTTT
d_gene: .
abundance: .
v_gene: TRBV6-1
j_gene: TRBJ1-1

CDR3aa: CASSERGLDTIYF
CDR3nt: TGTGCCAGCAGTGAGCGAGGATTGGACACCATATATTTT
d_gene: .
abundance: once
v_gene: TRBV2
j_gene: TRBJ1-3

CDR3aa: CASSLDTNTGELFF
CDR3nt: TGCGCCAGCAGCTTGGATACAAACACCGGGGAGCTGTTTTTT
d_gene: .
abundance: few
v_gene: TRBV5-1
j_gene: TRBJ2-2

CDR3aa: CAWSRDRGLHTGELFF
CDR3nt: TGTGCCTGGAGTAGGGACAGGGGGCTCCACACCGGGGAGCTGTTTTTT
d_gene: TRBD1
abundance: .
v_gene: TRBV30
j_gene: TRBJ2-2

CDR3aa: CASSLGPEETQYF
CDR3nt: TGTGCCAGCAGCTTAGGTCCCGAAGAGACCCAGTACTTC
d_gene: .
abundance: .
v_gene: TRBV7-6
j_gene: TRBJ2-5

CDR3aa: CASSSLAGDGEQFF
CDR3nt: TGCGCCAGCAGCTCCCTAGCGGGAGATGGGGAGCAGTTCTTC
d_gene: TRBD2
abundance: .
v_gene: TRBV5-1
j_gene: TRBJ2-1

CDR3aa: CASSQGAIDGETQYF
CDR3nt: TGTGCCAGCAGTCAGGGGGCGATAGATGGAGAGACCCAGTACTTC
d_gene: TRBD1
abundance: once
v_gene: TRBV7-9
j_gene: TRBJ2-5

CDR3aa: CASSSAAVEKLFF
CDR3nt: TGTGCCAGTAGTTCGGCGGCGGTCGAAAAACTGTTTTTT
d_gene: .
abundance: few
v_gene: TRBV19
j_gene: TRBJ1-4

CDR3aa: CASRGGTPPGEKLFF
CDR3nt: TGTGCCAGCAGGGGTGGGACACCTCCTGGGGAAAAACTGTTTTTT
d_gene: .
abundance: few
v_gene: TRBV7-2
j_gene: TRBJ1-4

CDR3aa: CASSEALHSLSRDRGYGYTF
CDR3nt: TGTGCCAGCAGTGAAGCGCTTCACTCCCTGTCCCGGGACAGGGGTTATGGCTACACCTTC
d_gene: TRBD1
abundance: .
v_gene: TRBV6-1
j_gene: TRBJ1-2

CDR3aa: CASSGGVGAPYEQYF
CDR3nt: TGTGCCAGCAGCGGAGGGGTGGGCGCCCCCTACGAGCAGTACTTC
d_gene: .
abundance: .
v_gene: TRBV7-3
j_gene: TRBJ2-7

CDR3aa: CASSANRGSNQPQHF
CDR3nt: TGTGCCAGCAGCGCAAACAGGGGAAGCAATCAGCCCCAGCATTTT
d_gene: TRBD1
abundance: .
v_gene: TRBV7-2
j_gene: TRBJ1-5

CDR3aa: CASTQPGQGNTEAFF
CDR3nt: TGTGCCAGCACCCAGCCAGGCCAGGGGAACACTGAAGCTTTCTTT
d_gene: .
abundance: .
v_gene: TRBV6-5
j_gene: TRBJ1-1

CDR3aa: CASSYGRARGTEAFF
CDR3nt: TGTGCCAGCAGTTACGGACGAGCGCGGGGCACTGAAGCTTTCTTT
d_gene: .
abundance: .
v_gene: TRBV6-5
j_gene: TRBJ1-1

CDR3aa: CAISTGTGGTDTQYF
CDR3nt: TGTGCCATCAGTACAGGAACGGGGGGGACAGATACGCAGTATTTT
d_gene: TRBD2
abundance: .
v_gene: TRBV10-3
j_gene: TRBJ2-3

CDR3aa: CASSFSGFDEQFF
CDR3nt: TGTGCCAGCAGTTTTTCAGGGTTCGATGAGCAGTTCTTC
d_gene: .
abundance: .
v_gene: TRBV27
j_gene: TRBJ2-1

CDR3aa: CATSIQQGVIEPQHF
CDR3nt: TGTGCCACCAGCATCCAACAGGGGGTTATAGAGCCCCAGCATTTT
d_gene: TRBD1
abundance: .
v_gene: TRBV15
j_gene: TRBJ1-5

CDR3aa: CASSSTNQPQHF
CDR3nt: TGTGCCAGCAGTTCAACAAATCAGCCCCAGCATTTT
d_gene: .
abundance: .
v_gene: TRBV28
j_gene: TRBJ1-5

CDR3aa: CASSFSGNQPQHF
CDR3nt: TGTGCCAGCAGTTTTTCGGGCAATCAGCCCCAGCATTTT
d_gene: .
abundance: once
v_gene: TRBV28
j_gene: TRBJ1-5

CDR3aa: CASIRDFSHPLAYNEQFF
CDR3nt: TGTGCCAGCATTCGGGACTTCTCGCATCCCTTGGCCTACAATGAGCAGTTCTTC
d_gene: .
abundance: .
v_gene: TRBV2
j_gene: TRBJ2-1

CDR3aa: CASSDVRQGYGQPQHF
CDR3nt: TGTGCCAGCAGTGACGTCCGACAGGGGTATGGTCAGCCCCAGCATTTT
d_gene: TRBD1
abundance: .
v_gene: TRBV6-1
j_gene: TRBJ1-5

CDR3aa: CASSLGGDRVGTDTQYF
CDR3nt: TGTGCCAGCAGCTTGGGGGGTGACAGGGTCGGCACAGATACGCAGTATTTT
d_gene: TRBD1
abundance: .
v_gene: TRBV5-4
j_gene: TRBJ2-3

CDR3aa: CASSSGQGNYEQYF
CDR3nt: TGTGCCAGCAGTTCTGGTCAGGGAAACTACGAGCAGTACTTC
d_gene: .
abundance: .
v_gene: TRBV6-5
j_gene: TRBJ2-7

CDR3aa: CASSLAGGTYEQYF
CDR3nt: TGTGCCAGCAGCTTAGCGGGGGGAACCTACGAGCAGTACTTC
d_gene: TRBD2
abundance: .
v_gene: TRBV11-2
j_gene: TRBJ2-7

CDR3aa: CAWSLGQGYYGYTF
CDR3nt: TGTGCCTGGAGTCTCGGACAGGGATACTATGGCTACACCTTC
d_gene: TRBD1
abundance: .
v_gene: TRBV30
j_gene: TRBJ1-2

CDR3aa: CASSFGLAGATDTQYF
CDR3nt: TGTGCCAGCAGCTTTGGACTAGCGGGGGCCACAGATACGCAGTATTTT
d_gene: TRBD2
abundance: once
v_gene: TRBV5-5
j_gene: TRBJ2-3

CDR3aa: CASSLLSGRTSVDEQFF
CDR3nt: TGTGCCAGCAGTTTACTCTCAGGTCGGACTAGCGTAGATGAGCAGTTCTTC
d_gene: TRBD2
abundance: .
v_gene: TRBV27
j_gene: TRBJ2-1

CDR3aa: CAWSVGVKAQPQHF
CDR3nt: TGTGCCTGGAGTGTAGGGGTAAAAGCACAGCCCCAGCATTTT
d_gene: .
abundance: .
v_gene: TRBV30
j_gene: TRBJ1-5

CDR3aa: CASSLTLGQGAEGYTF
CDR3nt: TGTGCCAGCAGCTTAACCCTGGGACAGGGGGCCGAAGGCTACACCTTC
d_gene: TRBD1
abundance: .
v_gene: TRBV7-9
j_gene: TRBJ1-2

CDR3aa: CASKPDRANEKLFF
CDR3nt: TGTGCCAGCAAGCCGGACAGGGCTAATGAAAAACTGTTTTTT
d_gene: TRBD1
abundance: .
v_gene: TRBV6-5
j_gene: TRBJ1-4

CDR3aa: CAWVNRGPGYTF
CDR3nt: TGTGCCTGGGTTAACAGGGGGCCCGGCTACACCTTC
d_gene: TRBD1
abundance: .
v_gene: TRBV30
j_gene: TRBJ1-2

CDR3aa: CAIRGGTSGRRGSYNEQFF
CDR3nt: TGTGCCATCAGGGGGGGGACTAGCGGGAGAAGAGGATCCTACAATGAGCAGTTCTTC
d_gene: TRBD2
abundance: once
v_gene: TRBV10-3
j_gene: TRBJ2-1

CDR3aa: CASSKVPLAGDNEQFF
CDR3nt: TGTGCCAGCAGCAAAGTCCCCCTAGCGGGAGATAATGAGCAGTTCTTC
d_gene: .
abundance: .
v_gene: TRBV21-1
j_gene: TRBJ2-1